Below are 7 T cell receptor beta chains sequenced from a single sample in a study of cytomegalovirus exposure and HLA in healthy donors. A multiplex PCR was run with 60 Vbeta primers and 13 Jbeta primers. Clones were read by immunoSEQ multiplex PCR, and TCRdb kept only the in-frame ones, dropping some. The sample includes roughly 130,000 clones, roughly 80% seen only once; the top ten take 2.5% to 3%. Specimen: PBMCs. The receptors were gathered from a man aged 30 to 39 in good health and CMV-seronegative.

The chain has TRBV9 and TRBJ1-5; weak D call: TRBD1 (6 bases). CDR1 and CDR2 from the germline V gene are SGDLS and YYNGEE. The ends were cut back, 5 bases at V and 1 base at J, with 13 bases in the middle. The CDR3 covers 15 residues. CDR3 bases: TGTGCCAGCAGTGGGGGCTGGGGCAGCAATCAGCCCCAGCATTTT. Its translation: CASSGGWGSNQPQHF.

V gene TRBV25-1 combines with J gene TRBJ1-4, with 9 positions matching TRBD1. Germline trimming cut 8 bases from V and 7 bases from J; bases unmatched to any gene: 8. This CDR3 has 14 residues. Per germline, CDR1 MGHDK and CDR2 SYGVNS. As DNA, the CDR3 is TGTGCCAGCCCCTTACAGGGGGCAGGTGAAAAACTGTTTTTT. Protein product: CASPLQGAGEKLFF. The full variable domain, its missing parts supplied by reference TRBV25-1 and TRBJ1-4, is EADIYQTPRYLVIGTGKKITLECSQTMGHDKMYWYQQDPGMELHLIHYSYGVNSTEKGDLSSESTVSRIRTEHFPLTLESARPSHTSQYLCASPLQGAGEKLFFGSGTQLSVL.

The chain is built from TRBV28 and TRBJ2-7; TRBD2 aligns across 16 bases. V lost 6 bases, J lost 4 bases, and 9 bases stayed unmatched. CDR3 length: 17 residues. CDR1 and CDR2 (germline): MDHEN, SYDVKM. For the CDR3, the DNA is TGTGCCAGCAGAAGCGCGGGACTAGCGGGAGGGTGGTACGAGCAGTACTTC. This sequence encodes CASRSAGLAGGWYEQYF.

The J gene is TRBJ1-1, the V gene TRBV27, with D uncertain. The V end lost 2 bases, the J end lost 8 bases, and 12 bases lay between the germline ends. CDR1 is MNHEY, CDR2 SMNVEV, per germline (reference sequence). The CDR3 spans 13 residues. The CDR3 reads CASSLTGSCEAFF. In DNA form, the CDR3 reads TGTGCCAGCAGTTTAACCGGGAGCTGCGAAGCTTTCTTT.

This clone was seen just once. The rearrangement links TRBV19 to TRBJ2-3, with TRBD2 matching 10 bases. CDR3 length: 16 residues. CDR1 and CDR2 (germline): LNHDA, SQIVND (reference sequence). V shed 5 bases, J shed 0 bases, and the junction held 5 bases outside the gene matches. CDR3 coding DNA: TGTGCCAGTAGTGTACTAGCGGGAACTAGCACAGATACGCAGTATTTT. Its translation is CASSVLAGTSTDTQYF.

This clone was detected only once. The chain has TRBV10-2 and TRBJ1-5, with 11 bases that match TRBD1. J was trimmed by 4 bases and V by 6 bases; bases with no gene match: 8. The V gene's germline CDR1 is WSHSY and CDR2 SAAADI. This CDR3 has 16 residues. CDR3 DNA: TGCGCCAGCAGACTGGACAGGGGGCAAGGGAATCAGCCCCAGCATTTT. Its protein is CASRLDRGQGNQPQHF.

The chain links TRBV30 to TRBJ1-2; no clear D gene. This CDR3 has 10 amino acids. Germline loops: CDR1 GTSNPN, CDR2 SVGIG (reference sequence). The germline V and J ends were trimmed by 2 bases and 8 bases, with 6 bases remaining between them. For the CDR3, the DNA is TGTGCCTGGAGTAGCGGGGGCTACACCTTC. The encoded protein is CAWSSGGYTF.